These 11 T cell receptor beta chains share one sample of origin, sequenced in a study of CD8+ T cells in alopecia areata. The treatment is: oral pan-JAK inhibitor, 5-10 mg twice daily. Sequencing templates came from extracted RNA that was reverse transcribed into cDNA. Generated by immunoSEQ multiplex PCR, the TCRdb table keeps only in-frame clones and is missing some. Here the sample spans around 200,000 clones, roughly three fifths being singletons. The sample was CD4+ T cells sorted from blood, taken at week 4, from a patient treated with tofacitinib. The origin of the receptors is a human donor with alopecia areata.

This clone was observed a handful of times. V usage is TRBV9 and J usage is TRBJ1-2; no clear D. Germline CDR1 reads SGDLS; CDR2 reads YYNGEE. Trimming left V 0 bases short and J 1 base short, with 7 bases between. The length of the CDR3 is 14 residues. The CDR3 reads CASSVDVGNYGYTF. The CDR3 DNA reads as TGTGCCAGCAGCGTAGATGTGGGTAACTATGGCTACACCTTC.

This chain links TRBV30 with TRBJ1-5; maybe TRBD1 (6 bases). The ends were cut back, 5 bases at V and 7 bases at J, with 15 bases in the middle. The CDR3 covers 13 residues. Germline V lookup: CDR1 GTSNPN, CDR2 SVGIG (reference sequence). The CDR3 DNA is TGTGCCTGGGATAACAGGGAAGGCCAGCCCCAGCATTTT. Translating it yields CAWDNREGQPQHF.

The J gene is TRBJ2-7, the V gene TRBV29-1, with D perhaps assigned TRBD1 or TRBD2 (5 bases each). Germline loops: CDR1 SQVTM, CDR2 ANQGSEA. CDR3 length: 13 amino acids. Between the trimmed V and J ends, which lost 5 bases and 3 bases, there was a span of 14 bases. DNA of the CDR3: TGCAGCGTTACCCGGGACGCGGGCTACGAGCAGTACTTC. It codes for CSVTRDAGYEQYF.

The rearrangement joins TRBV5-4 to TRBJ2-1; D is unclear. Germline values: CDR1 SGHNT, CDR2 YYREEE (reference sequence). V was trimmed by 0 bases and J by 4 bases, leaving 8 bases between them. The CDR3 runs 14 residues. The DNA of the CDR3 is TGTGCCAGCAGCTTGGCCGCTGTGTACAATGAGCAGTTCTTC. Protein product: CASSLAAVYNEQFF.

This chain uses TRBV14 with TRBJ1-3; the D gene is possibly TRBD1 (6 bases). This CDR3 region has 17 residues. V was clipped by 5 bases and J by 7 bases, with 24 bases between them. The germline gives CDR1 SGHDN, CDR2 FVKESK. The CDR3 is CASSSRGSTLFGNTIYF. Here the CDR3 DNA reads TGTGCCAGCAGCTCGAGGGGGTCTACCTTATTCGGGAACACCATATATTTT.

This clone occurred many times. The chain couples TRBV28 to TRBJ2-4; D uncertain. The V gene lost 8 bases and the J gene lost 0 bases, with 14 bases spanning the gap. CDR1 is MDHEN, CDR2 SYDVKM, per germline. The CDR3 length is 15 residues. Written as DNA, the CDR3 is TGTGCCAGCGCTACCAGTCGACTAGCCAAAAACATTCAGTACTTC. This translates into CASATSRLAKNIQYF.

V and J are TRBV15 and TRBJ2-3; perhaps TRBD1 as D (5 bases). V lost 4 bases and J 1 base, leaving 15 bases between the germline ends. Per the germline V gene, CDR1 is LNHNV and CDR2 is YYDKDF (reference sequence). This CDR3 spans 16 amino acids. CDR3 sequence: CATSTTRRGGTDTQYF. The CDR3 DNA reads TGTGCCACCAGCACTACACGAAGGGGCGGCACAGATACGCAGTATTTT.

The chain carries TRBV29-1 and TRBJ2-3; 8 nucleotides match TRBD1. The V segment lost 8 bases and the J segment 1 base; nucleotides outside the gene matches: 8. The length of the CDR3 is 14 residues. The V gene's germline CDR1 is SQVTM and CDR2 ANQGSEA. The CDR3 here is CSTGDRSRTDTQYF. The CDR3 DNA is TGCAGCACTGGGGACAGGTCACGCACAGATACGCAGTATTTT.

V and J are TRBV27 and TRBJ1-1, with 7 nucleotides matching TRBD1. The CDR3 length is 14 residues. From germline, CDR1 is MNHEY and CDR2 SMNVEV (reference sequence). Germline trimming cut 2 bases from V and 4 bases from J; bases unmatched to any gene: 4. The CDR3 DNA sequence: TGTGCCAGCAGTTTAAGAGGGGGCCGCACTGAAGCTTTCTTT. Its protein is CASSLRGGRTEAFF.

In its sample, this clone was seen once. The genes are TRBV9 and TRBJ2-3; 8 nucleotides align to TRBD2. With 6 bases clipped from V and 6 bases from J, the junction kept 15 bases outside the gene matches. CDR1 SGDLS and CDR2 YYNGEE come from the germline V gene. This CDR3 is 16 amino acids long. In DNA form, the CDR3 reads TGTGCCAGCAACCCGAACAGAGCGGGAGCGGGGGATACGCAGTATTTT. This gives the protein CASNPNRAGAGDTQYF.

The chain employs TRBV15 and TRBJ2-5; 9 nucleotides align to TRBD1. The CDR3 is made up of 15 amino acids. Trimming took 3 bases from V and 5 from J; bases not matched to a gene: 7. Germline CDR1 LNHNV, CDR2 YYDKDF (reference sequence). The CDR3 here is CATSRERQGVETQYF. The CDR3 bases are TGTGCCACCAGCAGGGAGCGACAGGGGGTGGAGACCCAGTACTTC.